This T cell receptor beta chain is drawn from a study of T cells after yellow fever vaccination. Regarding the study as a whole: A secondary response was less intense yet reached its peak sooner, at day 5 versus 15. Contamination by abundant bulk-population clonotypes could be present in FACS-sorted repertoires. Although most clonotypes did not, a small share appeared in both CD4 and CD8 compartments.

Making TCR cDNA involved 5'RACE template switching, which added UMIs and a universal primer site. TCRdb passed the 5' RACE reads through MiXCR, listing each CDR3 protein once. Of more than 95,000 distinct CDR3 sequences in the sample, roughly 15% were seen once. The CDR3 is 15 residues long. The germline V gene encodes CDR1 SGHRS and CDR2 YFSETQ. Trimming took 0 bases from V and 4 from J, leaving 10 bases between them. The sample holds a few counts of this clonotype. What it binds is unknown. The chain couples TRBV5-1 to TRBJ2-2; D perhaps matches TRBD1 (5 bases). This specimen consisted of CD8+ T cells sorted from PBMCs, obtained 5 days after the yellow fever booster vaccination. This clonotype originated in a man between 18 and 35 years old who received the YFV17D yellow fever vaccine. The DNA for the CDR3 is TGCGCCAGCAGCTTGGAGATTAGGGGCACCGGGGAGCTGTTTTTT. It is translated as CASSLEIRGTGELFF. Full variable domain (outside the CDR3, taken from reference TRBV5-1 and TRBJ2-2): KAGVTQTPRYLIKTRGQQVTLSCSPISGHRSVSWYQQTPGQGLQFLFEYFSETQRNKGNFPGRFSGRQFSNSRSEMNVSTLELGDSALYLCASSLEIRGTGELFFGEGSRLTVL.